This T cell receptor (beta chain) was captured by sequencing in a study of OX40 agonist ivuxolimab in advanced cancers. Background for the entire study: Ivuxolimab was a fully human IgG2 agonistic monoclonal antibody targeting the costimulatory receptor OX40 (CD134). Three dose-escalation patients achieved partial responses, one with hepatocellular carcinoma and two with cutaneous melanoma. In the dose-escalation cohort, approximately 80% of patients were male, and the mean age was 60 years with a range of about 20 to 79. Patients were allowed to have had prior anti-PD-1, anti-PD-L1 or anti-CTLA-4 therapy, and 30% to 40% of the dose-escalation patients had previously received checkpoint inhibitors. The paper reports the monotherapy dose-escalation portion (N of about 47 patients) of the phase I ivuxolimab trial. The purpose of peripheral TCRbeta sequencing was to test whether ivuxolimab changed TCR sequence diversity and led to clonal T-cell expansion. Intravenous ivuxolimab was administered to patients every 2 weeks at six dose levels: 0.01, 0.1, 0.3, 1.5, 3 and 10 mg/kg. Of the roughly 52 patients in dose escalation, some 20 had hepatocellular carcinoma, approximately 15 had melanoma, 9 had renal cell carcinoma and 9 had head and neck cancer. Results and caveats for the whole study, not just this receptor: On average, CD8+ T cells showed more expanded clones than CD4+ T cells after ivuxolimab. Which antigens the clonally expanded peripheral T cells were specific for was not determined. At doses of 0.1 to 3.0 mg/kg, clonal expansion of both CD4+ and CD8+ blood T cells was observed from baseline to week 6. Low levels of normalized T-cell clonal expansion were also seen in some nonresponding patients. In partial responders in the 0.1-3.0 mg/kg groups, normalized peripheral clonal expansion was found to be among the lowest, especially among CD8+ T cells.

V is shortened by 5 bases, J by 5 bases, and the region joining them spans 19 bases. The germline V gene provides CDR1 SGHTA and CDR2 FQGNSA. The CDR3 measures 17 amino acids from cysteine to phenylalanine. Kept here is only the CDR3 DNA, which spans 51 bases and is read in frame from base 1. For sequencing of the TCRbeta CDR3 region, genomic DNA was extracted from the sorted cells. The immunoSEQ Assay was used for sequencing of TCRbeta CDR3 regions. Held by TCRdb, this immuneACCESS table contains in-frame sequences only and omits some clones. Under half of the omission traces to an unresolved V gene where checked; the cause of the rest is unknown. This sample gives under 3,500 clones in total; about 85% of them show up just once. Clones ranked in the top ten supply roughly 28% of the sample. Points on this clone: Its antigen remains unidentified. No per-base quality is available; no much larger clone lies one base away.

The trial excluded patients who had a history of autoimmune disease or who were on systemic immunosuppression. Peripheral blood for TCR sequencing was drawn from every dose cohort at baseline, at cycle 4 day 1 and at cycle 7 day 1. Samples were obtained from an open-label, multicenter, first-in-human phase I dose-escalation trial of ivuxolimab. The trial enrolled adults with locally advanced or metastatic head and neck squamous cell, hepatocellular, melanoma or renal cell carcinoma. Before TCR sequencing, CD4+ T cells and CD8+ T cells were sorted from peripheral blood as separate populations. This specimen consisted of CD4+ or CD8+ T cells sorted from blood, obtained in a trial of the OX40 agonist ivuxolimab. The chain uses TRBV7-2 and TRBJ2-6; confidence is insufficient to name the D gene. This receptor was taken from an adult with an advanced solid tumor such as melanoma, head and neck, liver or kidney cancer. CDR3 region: CASSRQRRQSRANVLTF. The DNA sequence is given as TGTGCCAGCAGCCGACAACGACGACAAAGTCGGGCCAACGTCCTGACTTTC.